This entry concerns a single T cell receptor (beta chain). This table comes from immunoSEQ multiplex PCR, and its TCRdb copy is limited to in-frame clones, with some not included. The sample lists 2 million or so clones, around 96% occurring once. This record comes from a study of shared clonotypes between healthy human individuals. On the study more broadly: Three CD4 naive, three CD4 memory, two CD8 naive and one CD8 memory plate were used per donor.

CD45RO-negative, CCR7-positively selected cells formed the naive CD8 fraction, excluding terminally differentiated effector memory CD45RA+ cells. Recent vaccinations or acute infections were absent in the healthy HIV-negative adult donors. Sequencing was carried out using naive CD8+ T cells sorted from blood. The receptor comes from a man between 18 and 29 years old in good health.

Here the CDR3 DNA reads TGTGCCAGCAGCCCCGCCGGGACTAGCTCCTACAATGAGCAGTTCTTC. Translated: CASSPAGTSSYNEQFF. This chain uses TRBV7-9 with TRBJ2-1; 8 positions match TRBD2. The CDR3 runs 16 residues. The V segment lost 5 bases and the J segment 0 bases; nucleotides outside the gene matches: 6. Germline assignment: CDR1 SEHNR and CDR2 FQNEAQ (reference sequence).